Sequencing of this TCR beta chain was carried out in a study of blood T cell repertoires in COVID-19. About the study: Collection of acute and convalescent COVID-19 samples took place in the United States, Italy and Spain. T cells, B-cell-depleted T cells, or PBMCs provided the cDNA or gDNA that served as material.

Those who participated ranged in age from about 18 to 89 years and resided in about two dozen US areas. The study assigned cohorts using participant-reported clinical history. Some clones are missing from TCRdb's copy, which holds only in-frame ones; the method was immunoSEQ multiplex PCR. The sample contains hundreds of thousands of clones, about 87% of which appear only once. This TCR came from a woman aged 50 to 65 who had recovered from COVID-19. Sequencing was carried out using PBMCs or T cells enriched from blood (not recorded which).

DNA of the CDR3: TGTGCCATCAGTGTGCAGAGGCAAGAGACCCAGTACTTC. Encoded protein: CAISVQRQETQYF. This rearrangement joins TRBV10-3 to TRBJ2-5; D ambiguous. V was clipped by 4 bases and J by 2 bases, with 8 bases between them. This CDR3 contains 13 residues. Germline V gene data show CDR1 as ENHRY and CDR2 as SYGVKD.